This is a list of T cell receptor beta chains from one sample in a study of cytomegalovirus exposure and HLA in healthy donors. Sequenced by immunoSEQ multiplex PCR; TCRdb stores in-frame clones only, minus some. This repertoire comprises roughly 53,000 clones; its ten largest clones make up roughly an eighth. Sequenced: PBMCs. The receptors come from a young man in good health and CMV-seropositive. Each CDR3 is given without its conserved first and last residue.

V: TRBV7-9; CDR3: ASSLAGLETQY
V: TRBV28; CDR3: ASTGADTQY
V: TRBV28; CDR3: ASSQATSGDYEQY
V: TRBV5-4; CDR3: ASSRGGWTEAF
V: TRBV13; CDR3: ASSQNRGGPLETQY
V: TRBV4-1; CDR3: ASSQVLAGIRVDEQY
V: TRBV28; CDR3: ASSLYRVETQY
V: TRBV18; CDR3: ASSKGIGTGVADTQY
V: TRBV5-6; CDR3: ASSLAGKAEAF
V: TRBV14; CDR3: ASSQELLQLANTDTQY
V: TRBV28; CDR3: ASSFQQMNTEAF
V: TRBV15; CDR3: ATSRGTGRERQF
V: TRBV4-1; CDR3: ASSPPRQSPLEQY
V: TRBV18; CDR3: ASSPRGPNPEAF
V: TRBV19; CDR3: ASSIRGFNTIY
V: TRBV21-1; CDR3: ASSEGLADPGGSYNEQF
V: TRBV11-2; CDR3: ASSLFPRQGNTIY
V: TRBV5-6; CDR3: ASSSGGSPLH
V: TRBV19; CDR3: ASSQTGEYGYT
V: TRBV2; CDR3: ASKGQGTGELF
V: TRBV27; CDR3: ASSPSTGEDQPQH
V: TRBV19; CDR3: ASSTGGAQY
V: TRBV5-1; CDR3: ASSPESDRGLYEQY
V: TRBV30; CDR3: AWALRAGGYSSYEQY
V: TRBV5-6; CDR3: ASSSPGTGVNEQF
V: TRBV30; CDR3: AWSVFGQGAPDSNQPQH
V: TRBV27; CDR3: ASSLFWTGGSGTNEKLF
V: TRBV18; CDR3: ASSPRGGAGNQPQH
V: TRBV19; CDR3: ASSVYSGGFGDEQF